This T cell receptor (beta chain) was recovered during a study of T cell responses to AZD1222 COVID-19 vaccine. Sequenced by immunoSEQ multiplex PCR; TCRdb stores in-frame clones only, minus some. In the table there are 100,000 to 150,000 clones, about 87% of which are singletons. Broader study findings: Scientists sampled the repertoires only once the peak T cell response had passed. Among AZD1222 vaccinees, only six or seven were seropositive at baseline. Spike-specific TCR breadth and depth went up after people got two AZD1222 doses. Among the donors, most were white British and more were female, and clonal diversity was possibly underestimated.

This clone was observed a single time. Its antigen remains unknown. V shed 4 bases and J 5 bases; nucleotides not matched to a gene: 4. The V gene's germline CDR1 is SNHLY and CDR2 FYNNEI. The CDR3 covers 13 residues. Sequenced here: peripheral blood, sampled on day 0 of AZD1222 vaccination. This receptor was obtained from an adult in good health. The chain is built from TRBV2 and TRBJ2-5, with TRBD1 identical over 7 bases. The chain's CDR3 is CASSAGTAETQYF. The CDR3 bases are TGTGCCAGCAGTGCCGGGACAGCTGAGACCCAGTACTTC.